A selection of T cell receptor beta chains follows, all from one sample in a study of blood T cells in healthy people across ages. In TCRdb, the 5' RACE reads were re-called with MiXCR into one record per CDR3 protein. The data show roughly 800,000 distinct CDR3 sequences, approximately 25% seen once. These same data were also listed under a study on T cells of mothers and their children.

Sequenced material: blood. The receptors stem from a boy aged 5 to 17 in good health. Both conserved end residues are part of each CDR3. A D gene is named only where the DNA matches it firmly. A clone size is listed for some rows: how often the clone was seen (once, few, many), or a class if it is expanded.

CDR3 DNA: TGTGCCAGCAGTTTATTGACGACGGAGCAGCCCCAGCATTTT
CDR3 protein: CASSLLTTEQPQHF
J gene: TRBJ1-5
V gene: TRBV28
D gene: .
clone size: .

CDR3 DNA: TGCAGCGTCGGCACTATAACTAGCGAGCCTACGCAGTATTTT
CDR3 protein: CSVGTITSEPTQYF
J gene: TRBJ2-3
V gene: TRBV29-1
D gene: TRBD2
clone size: .

CDR3 DNA: TGCGCCAGCAGGTGGCCCGGGGCCAACGTCCTGACTTTC
CDR3 protein: CASRWPGANVLTF
J gene: TRBJ2-6
V gene: TRBV5-1
D gene: .
clone size: .

CDR3 DNA: TGTGCCAGCAGCTTGGACCACTACGAGCAGTACTTC
CDR3 protein: CASSLDHYEQYF
J gene: TRBJ2-7
V gene: TRBV5-4
D gene: .
clone size: few

CDR3 DNA: TGCAGTGCTAGAGCTGCCCTCAGCTCCTACGAGCAGTACTTC
CDR3 protein: CSARAALSSYEQYF
J gene: TRBJ2-7
V gene: TRBV20-1
D gene: .
clone size: .

CDR3 DNA: TGTGCCACCAGTTTACGATGGGGGACAAGCTGCACAGATACGCAGTATTTT
CDR3 protein: CATSLRWGTSCTDTQYF
J gene: TRBJ2-3
V gene: TRBV28
D gene: .
clone size: .

CDR3 DNA: TGCAGCGTTGTCTTGGGACCCGTGGAGACCCAGTACTTC
CDR3 protein: CSVVLGPVETQYF
J gene: TRBJ2-5
V gene: TRBV29-1
D gene: .
clone size: .

CDR3 DNA: TGCAGCGTTGGGTCGGGGGCTGGGGCCAACGTCCTGACTTTC
CDR3 protein: CSVGSGAGANVLTF
J gene: TRBJ2-6
V gene: TRBV29-1
D gene: .
clone size: few

CDR3 DNA: TGCAGTGCTAGACCCTTCCTAAAACAAGAGACCCAGTACTTC
CDR3 protein: CSARPFLKQETQYF
J gene: TRBJ2-5
V gene: TRBV20-1
D gene: .
clone size: .

CDR3 DNA: TGTGCCAGCAGCCAAGCGGACCGCAATTCACCCCTCCACTTT
CDR3 protein: CASSQADRNSPLHF
J gene: TRBJ1-6
V gene: TRBV13
D gene: .
clone size: few

CDR3 DNA: TGCAGCGCGCTAACCGGGGCAGGGGGCGCTCTGGACATTCAGTACTTC
CDR3 protein: CSALTGAGGALDIQYF
J gene: TRBJ2-4
V gene: TRBV29-1
D gene: TRBD1
clone size: .

CDR3 DNA: TGTGCCAGCTCATCATTGACAGGGGACTTATACGAGCAGTACTTC
CDR3 protein: CASSSLTGDLYEQYF
J gene: TRBJ2-7
V gene: TRBV11-2
D gene: TRBD1
clone size: .

CDR3 DNA: TGTGCCAGCAGTTCAACGGGGGGTCTTTGGGAGACCCAGTACTTC
CDR3 protein: CASSSTGGLWETQYF
J gene: TRBJ2-5
V gene: TRBV27
D gene: TRBD2
clone size: many

CDR3 DNA: TGTGCCAGCAGTTTATACCCCAGGGGAACTTCGAGTAATGAAAAACTGTTTTTT
CDR3 protein: CASSLYPRGTSSNEKLFF
J gene: TRBJ1-4
V gene: TRBV28
D gene: .
clone size: .

CDR3 DNA: TGCACCGTTACGACAGATACGCAGTATTTT
CDR3 protein: CTVTTDTQYF
J gene: TRBJ2-3
V gene: TRBV29-1
D gene: .
clone size: few

CDR3 DNA: TGCAGTGCGTTGCCGGGACACGCGAACCGGGTCCCCCAGTTCTTC
CDR3 protein: CSALPGHANRVPQFF
J gene: TRBJ2-1
V gene: TRBV20-1
D gene: .
clone size: .

CDR3 DNA: TGTGCCAGCGGCCCAGGGATCTACGAGCAGTACTTC
CDR3 protein: CASGPGIYEQYF
J gene: TRBJ2-7
V gene: TRBV7-9
D gene: .
clone size: few

CDR3 DNA: TGCAGTGCTAGTTCCAGGCAAGAGACCCAGTACTTC
CDR3 protein: CSASSRQETQYF
J gene: TRBJ2-5
V gene: TRBV20-1
D gene: .
clone size: many

CDR3 DNA: TGTGCCAGCAGTGCCCTCGGTGGTGGGAAATCGGGCTACGAGCAGTACTTC
CDR3 protein: CASSALGGGKSGYEQYF
J gene: TRBJ2-7
V gene: TRBV27
D gene: .
clone size: few

CDR3 DNA: TGTGCCAGCAGGCACGACTTGGACAGCTATGGCTACACCTTC
CDR3 protein: CASRHDLDSYGYTF
J gene: TRBJ1-2
V gene: TRBV7-9
D gene: .
clone size: .

CDR3 DNA: TGTGCCAGCAGCTTTATTAGTATAGAGCAGTACTTC
CDR3 protein: CASSFISIEQYF
J gene: TRBJ2-5
V gene: TRBV7-8
D gene: .
clone size: .

CDR3 DNA: TGTGCCAGCAGCTTACTAGCGGGGGGGCTGTTTTTT
CDR3 protein: CASSLLAGGLFF
J gene: TRBJ2-2
V gene: TRBV7-8
D gene: TRBD2
clone size: .

CDR3 DNA: TGCGCCAGCAGCCAACCCCTCCCAGGGTTAGGGGCAGATACGCAGTATTTT
CDR3 protein: CASSQPLPGLGADTQYF
J gene: TRBJ2-3
V gene: TRBV4-1
D gene: .
clone size: few

CDR3 DNA: TGTGCCAGCAGTGGGGGAAATCAGCCCCAGCATTTT
CDR3 protein: CASSGGNQPQHF
J gene: TRBJ1-5
V gene: TRBV7-9
D gene: .
clone size: many

CDR3 DNA: TGTGCCAGCAGCGTACAAAGTAGGGACAGCAGAAAGAGTACCCTGAACACTGAAGCTTTCTTT
CDR3 protein: CASSVQSRDSRKSTLNTEAFF
J gene: TRBJ1-1
V gene: TRBV21-1
D gene: .
clone size: .

CDR3 DNA: TGTGCCAGCAGCTTAGCCGGGTCCTACGAGCAGTACTTC
CDR3 protein: CASSLAGSYEQYF
J gene: TRBJ2-7
V gene: TRBV7-9
D gene: .
clone size: many

CDR3 DNA: TGTGCCAGCAGACCGACAGGGCAGGGGTCCTACGAGCAGTACTTC
CDR3 protein: CASRPTGQGSYEQYF
J gene: TRBJ2-7
V gene: TRBV2
D gene: TRBD1
clone size: many